The 14 T cell receptor beta chains in this list originate from one sample, sequenced in a study of shared clonotypes between healthy human individuals. Some clones are missing from TCRdb's copy, which holds only in-frame ones; the method was immunoSEQ multiplex PCR. The data contain some 2 million clones, just under 95% of them seen just once; the ten biggest clones take up 0.9% to 1.5%. Naive CD8 populations comprised CD45RO-negative cells positively selected for CCR7, excluding terminally differentiated effector memory CD45RA+ cells. Sequencing input: naive CD8+ T cells sorted from blood. All receptors come from a man younger than 35 in good health.

The V and J genes are TRBV5-4 and TRBJ2-1, with D uncertain. There are 11 residues in the CDR3. In germline, CDR1 is SGHNT, CDR2 YYREEE (reference sequence). The V end lost 3 bases, the J end lost 16 bases, and 14 bases lay between the germline ends. The CDR3 region has the DNA TGTGCCAGCAGCTCAGGCATCCGCGAATTCTTC. This sequence encodes CASSSGIREFF.

This sequence joins TRBV30 and TRBJ2-1; 8 bases agree with TRBD1. This CDR3 is built from 13 residues. CDR1 is GTSNPN and CDR2 is SVGIG in the germline V gene (reference sequence). The ends lost 4 bases at V and 12 bases at J; junction bases unmatched: 11. CDR3 in amino acids: CAWTPGGRERQFF. Written as DNA, the CDR3 is TGTGCCTGGACCCCAGGGGGCAGGGAGCGGCAGTTCTTC.

This chain joins TRBV19 and TRBJ2-7; D unclear. Between the trimmed V and J ends, which lost 5 bases and 2 bases, there was a span of 13 bases. The germline V gene encodes CDR1 LNHDA and CDR2 SQIVND (reference sequence). The CDR3 runs to 14 residues. The CDR3 region is CASSSVSPAYEQYF. DNA of the CDR3: TGTGCCAGTAGTTCAGTCTCCCCAGCCTACGAGCAGTACTTC.

The chain employs TRBV27 and TRBJ1-5; no clear D. Germline lookup yields CDR1 MNHEY and CDR2 SMNVEV (reference sequence). Deletions cut 4 bases from V and 3 bases from J, with 7 bases between. The CDR3 length is 13 residues. The DNA of the CDR3 is TGTGCCAGCAGTTACACATACAATCAGCCCCAGCATTTT. Protein: CASSYTYNQPQHF.

The chain uses TRBV27 and TRBJ2-5, with a tentative D call TRBD1 (6 bases). The CDR3 contains 17 residues. The V and J ends lost 3 bases and 0 bases respectively, with 17 bases between them. Per germline, CDR1 MNHEY and CDR2 SMNVEV (reference sequence). The CDR3 loop reads CASSLGPQQGYQETQYF. As DNA, the CDR3 is TGTGCCAGCAGTTTGGGCCCCCAACAGGGATACCAAGAGACCCAGTACTTC.

Comments on this clone: Within the sample, other DNA sequences also encode this same CDR3. The chain couples TRBV9 to TRBJ1-5; no clear D gene. The ends were cut back, 3 bases at V and 0 bases at J, with 7 bases in the middle. The CDR3 runs 14 residues. Germline V lookup: CDR1 SGDLS, CDR2 YYNGEE. CDR3 nucleotide sequence: TGTGCCAGCAGCGATGGTGTTAGCAATCAGCCCCAGCATTTT. It translates to CASSDGVSNQPQHF. Looking up the rest from reference TRBV9 and TRBJ1-5 gives the full variable domain: DSGVTQTPKHLITATGQRVTLRCSPRSGDLSVYWYQQSLDQGLQFLIQYYNGEERAKGNILERFSAQQFPDLHSELNLSSLELGDSALYFCASSDGVSNQPQHFGDGTRLSIL.

A remark on this clone: Other DNA sequences in the same sample also yield this CDR3. The J gene is TRBJ2-7, the V gene TRBV28; a possible D gene is TRBD1 (6 bases). This CDR3 has 13 amino acids. Germline CDR1 and CDR2: MDHEN and SYDVKM. The V and J ends lost 6 bases and 3 bases respectively, with 12 bases between them. The CDR3 spells CASSLSGDYEQYF. The CDR3 DNA is TGTGCCAGCAGCCTTTCAGGGGACTACGAGCAGTACTTC.

V is TRBV27 and J is TRBJ2-7; 12 bases are shared with TRBD1. Germline CDR1 and CDR2: MNHEY and SMNVEV (reference sequence). The trim removed 3 bases at V and 1 base at J, leaving 4 bases unmatched. The CDR3 contains 16 residues. This CDR3 is CASSLLGQGASYEQYF. CDR3 nucleotides: TGTGCCAGCAGTTTGCTGGGACAGGGGGCTTCCTACGAGCAGTACTTC.

This chain joins TRBV10-1 and TRBJ2-7; TRBD1 aligns across 11 bases. V lost 3 bases, J lost 5 bases, and 6 bases stayed unmatched. The CDR3 consists of 15 residues. The germline CDR1 and CDR2 sequences are WNHNN and SYGVQD (reference sequence). The CDR3, as DNA: TGCGCCAGCAGTGACCCCGGGACAGGGGGTGACGAGCAGTACTTC. It specifies CASSDPGTGGDEQYF.

V usage is TRBV18 and J usage is TRBJ2-7; the match to TRBD1 covers 8 bases. Trimming at V came to 6 bases and at J to 5 bases, leaving 9 bases not matched to a gene. The length of the CDR3 is 14 residues. The germline V gene has CDR1 KGHSH and CDR2 LQKENI. The CDR3 loop is CASSAIRGLNEQYF. The CDR3 bases are TGTGCCAGCTCCGCTATCAGGGGGCTCAACGAGCAGTACTTC. Full variable domain (missing parts from reference TRBV18 and TRBJ2-7): NAGVMQNPRHLVRRRGQEARLRCSPMKGHSHVYWYRQLPEEGLKFMVYLQKENIIDESGMPKERFSAEFPKEGPSILRIQQVVRGDSAAYFCASSAIRGLNEQYFGPGTRLTVT.

The rearrangement uses TRBV5-1 and TRBJ2-7; 9 bases match TRBD1. Germline V gives CDR1 SGHRS, CDR2 YFSETQ. The length of the CDR3 is 14 residues. V lost 4 bases, J lost 4 bases, and 6 bases stayed unmatched. CDR3 DNA: TGCGCCAGCAGCGGGAGACAGGGGGAGTACGAGCAGTACTTC. Its protein is CASSGRQGEYEQYF.

This clone was observed a single time. This chain joins TRBV29-1 and TRBJ2-3; TRBD2 agrees at 8 bases. This CDR3 is built from 14 residues. Germline lookup yields CDR1 SQVTM and CDR2 ANQGSEA. With V trimmed by 3 bases and J by 4 bases, 6 bases remained unmatched. CDR3: CSVEGRGDADTQYF. CDR3 sequence (DNA): TGCAGCGTTGAGGGGCGGGGGGACGCAGATACGCAGTATTTT.

This clone was seen only a few times. Additional DNA sequences in this sample encode the identical CDR3. The chain is built from TRBV4-3 and TRBJ2-5, with a tentative D call TRBD1 (6 bases). V shed 0 bases and J shed 5 bases, with 7 bases lying between them. The CDR3 length is 13 residues. The germline V gene has CDR1 LGHNA and CDR2 YSLEER. The CDR3 DNA reads TGCGCCAGCAGCCAAGACCAGGGGGAGACCCAGTACTTC. Amino acid sequence: CASSQDQGETQYF.

This clone is a singleton in its sample. The gene calls are TRBV5-6 and TRBJ2-7; D remains unclear. Trimming shortened V by 6 bases and J by 3 bases, and 7 bases separated the two germline ends. This CDR3 has 11 amino acids. Germline CDR1 SGHDT, CDR2 YYEEEE. The CDR3 DNA reads TGTGCCAGCAACTCCGGCTACGAGCAGTACTTC. The encoded protein is CASNSGYEQYF.